The present T cell receptor (beta chain) was sequenced within a study of blood T cells in healthy people across ages (dated by TCRdb to the mid-2010s). In the study overall: In model experiments, roughly one uniquely barcoded TCR beta cDNA molecule per two T cells was captured by template switching. The study measured age-related changes in TCR beta repertoire diversity using deep sequencing normalized with unique cDNA molecular identifiers. Four age groups were formed from the donors: young (average approximately 17 years), middle-aged (approximately 40), aged (roughly 58) and long-lived (around 82). To avoid experimental bias, donors of different ages were randomly spread across the sequencing lanes. Two additional independent replicas of 1 million unique cDNA reads from the same blood draw were analyzed for two donors (one aged 18 to 30 and one aged 80 or older).

Libraries were built with 5' RACE. The data were produced on an Illumina HiSeq 2500. A second roughly 6 to 12 cycle PCR used a sample-barcoded 5' primer and a J-beta primer mix. A template-switch 5' adaptor carrying 12 random nucleotides introduced a unique molecular identifier onto each TCR beta cDNA molecule. Each sample yielded at least 3 million CDR3-containing paired-end reads. All of the RNA was converted into first-strand cDNA using the Mint cDNA synthesis kit, with a TRBC-specific oligonucleotide serving as the primer. Following uracil-DNA glycosylase treatment, all cDNA underwent a first 18-cycle PCR with the universal primers M1SS and BC2_uni_R. The published analysis was carried out like this. For normalization, 1 million high-quality reads were randomly selected from each sample, with every read carrying a distinct molecular identifier. Instead of being binned into consensus sequences, reads with shared molecular identifiers were discarded. MiTCR, run with a Q25 quality threshold and the strictest error-elimination algorithm, handled CDR3 identification, clonotype clustering and error correction. A nonparametric unseen species model using Euler transformation provided a lower-bound estimate of total TCR beta diversity. TCRdb reanalyzed the raw reads on its own, using fastp at Q25 for trimming and MiXCR for clone calling, and kept in-frame beta chains. Rows with a matching CDR3 protein are joined into one entry that keeps the most common DNA and genes. These V and J calls derive from TCRdb rather than the authors' analysis. This sample comprises roughly 1,500,000 distinct CDR3 sequences, 30% to 40% of them detected only once. The biggest ten clones account for about 11% of the sample.

Overall study outcomes, separate from this receptor: Compared with the aged group, the long-lived group had more naive CD4+ T cells, fewer expanded clones and increased TCR diversity, suggesting age selection. Estimates of total diversity based on one million sequenced T cells were regarded as lower bounds and as underestimates. Because profiling used bulk unsorted PBMCs, naive and antigen-experienced compartments could not be compared conclusively. The CMV infection status of donors was not known, potentially confounding age-related changes in expanded clonotypes. As age increased, observed TCR beta diversity per million T cells dropped in a roughly linear way, and a significant reduction was already evident by age roughly 40. The percentage of naive T cells measured by flow cytometry correlated strongly with observed TCR beta diversity.

The CDR3, from cysteine to phenylalanine, totals 15 residues. Only the CDR3 DNA stays, 45 bases, in frame from base 1. V is cut back by 6 bases and J by 5 bases, with 11 bases in the junction unmatched. CDR1 is given as MNHEY and CDR2 as SMNVEV, both from the germline V gene (reference sequence). This clonotype was counted between two and nine times. What this receptor recognizes is not known. No base quality information exists; no much larger clone differs at one position. The donors were some 39 Caucasian individuals from Russia, aged roughly 6 to 100 years, who were systemically healthy. Each donor gave ten milliliters of peripheral blood, collected into EDTA-treated Vacutainer tubes. Ficoll-Paque density-gradient centrifugation was used to isolate PBMCs, with at least 6.5 million per sample. Trizol reagent was used to extract total RNA from the PBMCs, yielding at least 5.5 micrograms per sample. The percentages of naive CD45RAhigh/CD27high T cells were determined by flow cytometry on a PBMC aliquot from every donor.

The sequence is built from TRBV27 and TRBJ2-5, with 8 bases matching TRBD1. The sequencing input was blood. The receptor was isolated from a woman aged 25 to 39 in good health. For the CDR3, the sequence is CASSPAGGAAETQYF. Read as DNA, the sequence is TGTGCCAGCAGCCCTGCAGGGGGCGCCGCGGAGACCCAGTACTTC.